Presented here are 24 T cell receptor beta chains from one specimen sequenced in a study of identical twins. Each CDR3 protein is one row after TCRdb ran MiXCR on the 5' RACE reads. The sample consists of over 550,000 distinct CDR3 sequences, just over 7% of them appearing once. These data also featured in a second study, about yellow fever vaccine responses in identical twins.

The sequencing sample was made of PBMCs. Receptors were obtained from a woman between 18 and 29 years old in good health.

This clonotype came up a few times. The chain uses TRBV5-1 and TRBJ2-5; TRBD1 matches at 9 bases. V lost 5 bases and J lost 4; bases outside the gene matches: 9. This CDR3 is built from 15 residues. Germline V CDR1 and CDR2: SGHRS, YFSETQ. The CDR3 coding sequence is TGCGCCAGCAGACGGTCCGGGACAGGGTTAGAGACCCAGTACTTC. Its protein is CASRRSGTGLETQYF. The full variable domain, in which reference TRBV5-1 and TRBJ2-5 provide the parts outside the CDR3, is KAGVTQTPRYLIKTRGQQVTLSCSPISGHRSVSWYQQTPGQGLQFLFEYFSETQRNKGNFPGRFSGRQFSNSRSEMNVSTLELGDSALYLCASRRSGTGLETQYFGPGTRLLVL.

This clonotype was recorded at least ten times. The chain employs TRBV10-2 and TRBJ2-3; 7 bases map to TRBD2. The ends lost 7 bases at V and 2 bases at J; junction bases unmatched: 6. Germline V gene data show CDR1 as WSHSY and CDR2 as SAAADI. The CDR3 has 14 amino acids. Here the CDR3 DNA reads TGCGCCAGCACCTCGACTAGCTCCACAGATACGCAGTATTTT. Protein product: CASTSTSSTDTQYF.

This clonotype showed up just a few times. The chain combines TRBV2 with TRBJ2-7; no firm D call. The CDR3 totals 9 residues. The germline CDR1 and CDR2 sequences are SNHLY and FYNNEI. Deletions cut 10 bases from V and 4 bases from J, with 5 bases between. This chain's CDR3 is CAIPYEQYV. The CDR3 region has the DNA TGTGCCATCCCTTACGAGCAGTACGTC.

V gene TRBV13 combines with J gene TRBJ1-3, with D uncertain. The CDR3 has 14 amino acids. Trimming pared 5 bases from V and 4 bases from J, leaving 12 bases between. CDR1 PRHDT and CDR2 FYEKMQ come from the germline V gene (reference sequence). CDR3 in DNA: TGTGCCAGCAGCCCCGACTTTAGGGGAAACACCATATATTTT. It specifies CASSPDFRGNTIYF.

This clonotype was seen at least ten times. The J gene is TRBJ2-1, the V gene TRBV14; D is unclear. This CDR3 region has 14 residues. V was pared by 0 bases and J by 3 bases, with 6 bases between. CDR1 and CDR2 from the germline V gene are SGHDN and FVKESK. The CDR3: CASSQESLYNEQFF. CDR3 nucleotide sequence: TGTGCCAGCAGCCAAGAGTCCCTCTACAATGAGCAGTTCTTC.

This clonotype was counted between two and nine times. The chain couples TRBV29-1 to TRBJ1-6, with 8 bases that match TRBD1. The germline V gene encodes CDR1 SQVTM and CDR2 ANQGSEA. The J segment lost 5 bases and the V segment lost 6 bases, leaving 3 bases of the junction unmatched. This CDR3 comprises 13 residues. CDR3 in DNA: TGCAGCGTGGGACAGGCGAATAATTCACCCCTCCACTTT. Its translation is CSVGQANNSPLHF.

This clonotype was counted only a few times. The rearrangement joins TRBV2 to TRBJ2-5, with 8 bases matching TRBD2. CDR1 and CDR2 (germline): SNHLY, FYNNEI. The CDR3 consists of 14 residues. V dropped 4 bases and J dropped 5; count of bases not matched to a gene: 6. The CDR3 spells CASSASGGWETQYF. The CDR3 nucleotides read TGTGCCAGCAGTGCGAGCGGGGGATGGGAGACCCAGTACTTC.

This chain uses TRBV12-3 or TRBV12-4 with TRBJ2-2, with D maybe TRBD2 (6 bases). The CDR3 runs to 15 residues. V was cut by 5 bases and J by 7 bases, with 17 bases left in between. The DNA of the CDR3 is TGTGCCAGCAGTGGGGGGACCCCGCTGGGCGGGGAGCTGTTTTTT. The encoded protein is CASSGGTPLGGELFF.

This clonotype was seen at least ten times. The chain joins TRBV25-1 to TRBJ2-1; tentative D call: TRBD1 (5 bases). V lost 3 bases to trimming and J lost 6 bases, with 6 bases between them. The CDR3 sequence is 12 residues long. Per the germline V gene, CDR1 is MGHDK and CDR2 is SYGVNS. CDR3 bases: TGTGCCAGCAGTGAGGGGCCCAATGAGCAGTTCTTC. Encoded protein: CASSEGPNEQFF.

This clonotype has just a few counts. The chain combines TRBV29-1 with TRBJ2-2; TRBD1 aligns across 7 bases. The CDR3 runs 14 residues. The junction had 7 bases not matched to a gene; V was cut back by 6 bases and J by 3 bases. Germline-derived CDR1 and CDR2 are SQVTM and ANQGSEA. The CDR3 bases are TGCAGCGTAAAGACCGGGACAGACACCGGGGAGCTGTTTTTT. Translating gives CSVKTGTDTGELFF.

This clonotype was seen only a few times. The gene calls are TRBV2 and TRBJ2-4, with a weak D call TRBD2 (6 bases). Per the germline V gene, CDR1 is SNHLY and CDR2 is FYNNEI. V was cut by 8 bases and J by 0 bases, with 14 bases left in between. There are 15 residues in the CDR3. The CDR3, as DNA: TGTGCCAGCCGGATGGGGGGAAGAGCCAAAAACATTCAGTACTTC. It yields the protein CASRMGGRAKNIQYF.

This clonotype was seen more than once but under ten times. The chain has TRBV29-1 and TRBJ2-1; 9 bases line up with TRBD1. This CDR3 comprises 14 residues. The germline V gene encodes CDR1 SQVTM and CDR2 ANQGSEA. The V and J ends lost 1 base and 6 bases, in that order; junction bases with no gene match: 4. The CDR3 loop reads CSVEGGQGGNEQFF. CDR3 DNA sequence: TGCAGCGTTGAAGGGGGACAGGGAGGCAATGAGCAGTTCTTC.

The chain joins TRBV12-3 or TRBV12-4 to TRBJ2-3, with D perhaps matching TRBD1 or TRBD2 (5 bases each). There are 13 residues in the CDR3. V was cut by 7 bases and J by 4 bases, with 12 bases left in between. Here the CDR3 reads CASTLPGPDTQYF. CDR3 DNA sequence: TGTGCCAGCACCCTCCCGGGGCCAGATACGCAGTATTTT.

This clonotype was detected ten times or more. This rearrangement joins TRBV5-1 to TRBJ1-1; D unclear. This CDR3 has 13 residues. Germline V gives CDR1 SGHRS, CDR2 YFSETQ. V dropped 0 bases and J dropped 1 base, with 4 bases sitting between them. For the CDR3, the DNA is TGCGCCAGCAGCTTGGTTACGAACACTGAAGCTTTCTTT. As protein: CASSLVTNTEAFF. Variable domain in full (rest from reference TRBV5-1 and TRBJ1-1): KAGVTQTPRYLIKTRGQQVTLSCSPISGHRSVSWYQQTPGQGLQFLFEYFSETQRNKGNFPGRFSGRQFSNSRSEMNVSTLELGDSALYLCASSLVTNTEAFFGQGTRLTVV.

Comments on this clonotype: This could be a read error, since a much larger clone is one nucleotide away. The chain carries TRBV20-1 and TRBJ2-5; no definite D call. V dropped 0 bases and J dropped 4 bases, with 12 bases sitting between them. Germline-derived CDR1 and CDR2 are DFQATT and SNEGSKA (reference sequence). The CDR3 is made up of 14 amino acids. CDR3 DNA: TGCAGTGCTAGAGATCAAGGCGTGCGAGAGACCCAGTACTTC. Translating it yields CSARDQGVRETQYF.

J is TRBJ2-1 and V is TRBV20-1; D is perhaps TRBD2 (6 bases). Trimming pared 3 bases from V and 10 bases from J, leaving 19 bases between. The germline gives CDR1 DFQATT, CDR2 SNEGSKA (reference sequence). The CDR3 length is 14 residues. The CDR3 sequence: CSARPLLAFDEQFF. DNA of the CDR3: TGCAGTGCTAGGCCCCTTCTAGCGTTCGACGAGCAGTTCTTC.

The J gene is TRBJ2-1, the V gene TRBV2, with D uncertain. The germline V and J ends were trimmed by 7 bases and 3 bases, with 13 bases remaining between them. The CDR3 spans 14 residues. Germline CDR1 is SNHLY and CDR2 is FYNNEI. Here the CDR3 DNA reads TGTGCCAGCATTCTCACCCTCAGCTACAATGAGCAGTTCTTC. Its protein is CASILTLSYNEQFF.

The genes are TRBV11-1 and TRBJ2-2; 11 bases align to TRBD1. CDR1 is SGHAT, CDR2 FQDESV, per germline (reference sequence). This CDR3 is built from 19 residues. V gave up 1 base and J gave up 5 bases; unmatched junction bases: 12. CDR3 nucleotide sequence: TGTGCCAGCAGCTTAGTGGGAGGACAGGGGGCGAGGAGGACCGGGGAGCTGTTTTTT. Residues: CASSLVGGQGARRTGELFF.

This clonotype has just a few counts. The chain employs TRBV6-5 and TRBJ1-6; 8 bases agree with TRBD1. The germline V gene encodes CDR1 MNHEY and CDR2 SVGAGI. The junction had 26 bases not matched to a gene; V was cut back by 7 bases and J by 3 bases. The CDR3 runs to 22 residues. CDR3 nucleotide sequence: TGTGCCAGCACTCGTGTCGCCCGGACAGGGCAGGGAATTACCTTCTATAATTCACCCCTCCACTTT. It specifies CASTRVARTGQGITFYNSPLHF.

This clonotype has ten or more counts. The rearrangement links TRBV15 to TRBJ2-1; D is unclear. Per germline, CDR1 LNHNV and CDR2 YYDKDF (reference sequence). The CDR3 extends over 15 amino acids. The V gene lost 3 bases and the J gene lost 0 bases, with 9 bases spanning the gap. The CDR3 sequence: CATSRELLSYNEQFF. The CDR3 bases are TGTGCCACCAGCAGGGAACTACTCTCCTACAATGAGCAGTTCTTC.

The chain uses TRBV25-1 and TRBJ2-7, with 8 bases that match TRBD1. Germline CDR1 and CDR2: MGHDK and SYGVNS. Trimming took 1 base from V and 2 from J; bases not matched to a gene: 4. There are 15 residues in the CDR3. This CDR3 is CASSEFGQGTYEQYF. The CDR3 DNA is TGTGCCAGCAGTGAATTCGGACAGGGTACCTACGAGCAGTACTTC.

This rearrangement joins TRBV7-3 to TRBJ2-5, with D unclear. This CDR3 has 13 residues. The germline V gene has CDR1 SGHTA and CDR2 FQGTGA. V was shortened by 7 bases and J by 5 bases, with 14 bases between the two germline ends. The CDR3 loop is CASIPEERETQYF. The CDR3 bases are TGTGCCAGCATCCCCGAGGAGAGGGAGACCCAGTACTTC.

The table lists this clonotype with many counts. The V gene is TRBV7-2, the J gene TRBJ2-3; D possibly corresponds to TRBD1 (6 bases). This CDR3 spans 15 amino acids. Germline CDR1 SGHTA, CDR2 FQGNSA. The V end was cut by 5 bases, the J end by 6 bases, with 18 bases between. In nucleotides, the CDR3 is TGTGCCAGCAGCCCACAGGGCCGGTCGTTGGATACGCAGTATTTT. Translated, it gives CASSPQGRSLDTQYF.

This chain links TRBV20-1 with TRBJ2-3; 9 bases map to TRBD1. Germline lookup yields CDR1 DFQATT and CDR2 SNEGSKA (reference sequence). V was clipped by 6 bases and J by 4 bases; unmatched bases: 5. This CDR3 contains 13 residues. CDR3 nucleotide sequence: TGCAGTGCAAACAGGGGGCAGTCAGATACGCAGTATTTT. Protein product: CSANRGQSDTQYF.